The clone carrying this T cell receptor beta chain was seen at least ten times. Its antigen is as yet unknown. Time point reported: newly diagnosed GD, antithyroid drugs for less than 3 months. RNA from PBMCs was the source of the TCR library. One endocrinology department in Xi'an, China, was where patients came from. These data come from a study of regulatory T cells in long-lasting Graves disease. General study findings and limits: There was favoring of TRBV28, TRBJ1-2 and TRBJ2-5 in persistent disease.

Libraries of TCR beta came from iRepertoire HTBI primers plus Arm-PCR of CDR3 regions. Via MiXCR, TCRdb re-called the multiplex PCR reads, giving one row per CDR3 protein. This sample carries 350,000 to 450,000 distinct CDR3 sequences, 16% of them seen once, and the ten largest clones take less than 35%. V dropped 2 bases and J dropped 3; count of bases not matched to a gene: 7. Per germline, CDR1 DFQATT and CDR2 SNEGSKA (reference sequence). This CDR3 spans 15 amino acids. A further study also used this sample, focusing on T cells in Graves' hyperthyroidism and ophthalmopathy.

The TCR originated in a man aged 35 to 55 with Graves disease. The chain joins TRBV20-1 to TRBJ1-5, with 7 bases aligning to TRBD1. The sample here was peripheral blood mononuclear cells (PBMCs), taken at new diagnosis, from a patient treated with antithyroid drugs. The CDR3 nucleotides are TGCAGTGCTAGAAGACAGGGTCACGACAATCAGCCCCAGCATTTT. It translates to CSARRQGHDNQPQHF.